This T cell receptor (beta chain) stems from a study of CD8+CD57+ T cells in acquired aplastic anemia. On the study more broadly: The DNA of sorted CD4+ and CD8+ cells averaged roughly 3.2 ug. General observations from the study: Roughly 30 CD8+ CDR3 sequences occurred in both the patients and the controls. CD8+ Simpson's diversity showed no significant patient-control difference.

Concerning this clonotype: The antigen is not known.

The CDR3 runs to 13 residues. Germline CDR1 reads LNHNV; CDR2 reads YYDKDF (reference sequence). With 0 bases removed from V and 5 bases from J, the gap between germline ends came to 7 bases. Genomic DNA constituted the template upon which TCR beta VDJ and CDR3 profiling was performed. TCRdb re-analysed the reads in MiXCR, keeping a single row per CDR3 protein. Among 160,000 or so distinct CDR3 sequences, more than 45% were seen once, and the ten largest hold about 2.6%. Only patients with CD8+CD57+ cell expansion on flow cytometry were chosen for sequencing. Patients uniformly had severe acquired aplastic anemia.

Material: sorted CD4+, CD8+, or CD8+CD57+ T cells (not recorded which) from PBMCs. This receptor was identified in a human donor with aplastic anemia. The V and J genes are TRBV15 and TRBJ1-2; D gene uncertain. DNA of the CDR3: TGTGCCACCAGCAGAGATCCCGATTATGGCTACACCTTC. Its protein is CATSRDPDYGYTF.